This T cell receptor (beta chain) appears in the sequencing data of a study of T cell responses to AZD1222 COVID-19 vaccine. Study results and limitations: Elevations in Spike-specific TCR breadth and depth followed administration of two AZD1222 doses.

Produced via immunoSEQ multiplex PCR; TCRdb's table is partial and in-frame only. The sample lists 97,000 or so clones; approximately 81% were seen once. As to this clone: Its target is not known.

Trimming cost V 6 bases and J 4 bases, with 6 bases left between them. This CDR3 comprises 12 residues. Germline CDR1 is LNHDA and CDR2 is SQIVND (reference sequence). The source of this sequence is an adult in good health. V usage is TRBV19 and J usage is TRBJ1-4; D is unclear. This specimen was peripheral blood, taken on day 0 of AZD1222 vaccination. CDR3 region: CASRQNNEKLFF. The CDR3, as DNA: TGTGCCAGTAGACAGAATAATGAAAAACTGTTTTTT.